This T cell receptor beta chain was obtained from a study of PD-L1 blockade in urothelial cancer. Background on the study: When blood samples were assessed, the median T cell count was about 140,000.

The data were produced by immunoSEQ multiplex PCR, yet TCRdb's version contains in-frame clones alone and is incomplete. The data contain over 15,000 clones, roughly 90% of them singletons. Regarding time point: pretreatment peripheral blood. Per patient, between 1 and 8 samples were collected at pretreatment and on-treatment time points. In this sample, this clone turned up a few times. The CDR3 contains 12 residues. Trimming took off 4 bases at V and 10 bases at J, with 16 bases between the two ends. Germline CDR1 GTSNPN, CDR2 SVGIG (reference sequence). Here the sequenced sample was PBMCs, taken around atezolizumab (anti-PD-L1) treatment. The chain combines TRBV30 with TRBJ1-2, with a weak D call TRBD1 (5 bases). This sequence originates from a man between 65 and 79 years old with urothelial cancer. The CDR3 sequence is CAWTLGGGLYTF. For the CDR3, the DNA is TGTGCCTGGACATTAGGTGGGGGACTCTACACCTTC.